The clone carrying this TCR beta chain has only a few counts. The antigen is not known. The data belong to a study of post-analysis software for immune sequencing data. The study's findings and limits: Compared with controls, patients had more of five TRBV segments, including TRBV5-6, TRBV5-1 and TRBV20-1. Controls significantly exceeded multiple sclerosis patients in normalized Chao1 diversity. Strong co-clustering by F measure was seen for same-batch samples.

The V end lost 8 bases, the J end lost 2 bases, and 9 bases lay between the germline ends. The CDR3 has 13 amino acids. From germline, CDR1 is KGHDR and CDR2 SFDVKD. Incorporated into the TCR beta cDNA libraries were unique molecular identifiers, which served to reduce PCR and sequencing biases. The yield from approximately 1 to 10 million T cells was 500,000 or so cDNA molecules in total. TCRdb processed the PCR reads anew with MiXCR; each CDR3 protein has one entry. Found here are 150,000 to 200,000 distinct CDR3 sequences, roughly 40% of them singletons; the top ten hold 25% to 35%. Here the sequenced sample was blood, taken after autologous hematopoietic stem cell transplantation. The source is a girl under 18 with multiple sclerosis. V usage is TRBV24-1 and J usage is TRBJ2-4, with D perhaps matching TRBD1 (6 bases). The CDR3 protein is CATKDSTKNIQYF. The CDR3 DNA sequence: TGTGCCACCAAGGACAGTACCAAAAACATTCAGTACTTC.